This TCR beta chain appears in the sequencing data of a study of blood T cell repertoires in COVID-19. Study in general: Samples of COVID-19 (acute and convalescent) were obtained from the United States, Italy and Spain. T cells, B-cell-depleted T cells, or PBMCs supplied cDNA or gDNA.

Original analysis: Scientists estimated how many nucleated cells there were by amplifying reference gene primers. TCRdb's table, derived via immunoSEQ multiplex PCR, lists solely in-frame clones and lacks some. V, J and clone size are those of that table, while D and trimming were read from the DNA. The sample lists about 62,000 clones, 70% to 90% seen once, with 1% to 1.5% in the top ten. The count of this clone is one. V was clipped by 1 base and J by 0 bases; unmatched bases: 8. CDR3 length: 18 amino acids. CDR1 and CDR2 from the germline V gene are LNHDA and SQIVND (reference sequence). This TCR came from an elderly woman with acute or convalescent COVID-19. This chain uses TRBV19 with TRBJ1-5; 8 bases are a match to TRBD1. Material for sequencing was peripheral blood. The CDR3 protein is CASSIVGDRGYSNQPQHF. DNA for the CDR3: TGTGCCAGTAGTATAGTAGGAGACAGGGGCTATAGCAATCAGCCCCAGCATTTT.